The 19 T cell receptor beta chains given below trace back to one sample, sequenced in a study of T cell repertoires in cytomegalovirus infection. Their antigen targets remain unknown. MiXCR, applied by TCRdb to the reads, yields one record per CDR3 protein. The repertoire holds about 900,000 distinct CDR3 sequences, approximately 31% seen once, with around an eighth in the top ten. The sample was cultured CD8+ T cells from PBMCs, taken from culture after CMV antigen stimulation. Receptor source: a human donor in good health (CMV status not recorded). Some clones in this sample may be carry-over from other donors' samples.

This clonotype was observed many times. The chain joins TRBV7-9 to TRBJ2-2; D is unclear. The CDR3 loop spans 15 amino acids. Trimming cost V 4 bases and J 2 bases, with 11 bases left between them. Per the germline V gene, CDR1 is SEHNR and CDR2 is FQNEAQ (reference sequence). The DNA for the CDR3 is TGTGCCAGCAGCTCCCACCTCGAAAACACCGGGGAGCTGTTTTTT. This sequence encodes CASSSHLENTGELFF.

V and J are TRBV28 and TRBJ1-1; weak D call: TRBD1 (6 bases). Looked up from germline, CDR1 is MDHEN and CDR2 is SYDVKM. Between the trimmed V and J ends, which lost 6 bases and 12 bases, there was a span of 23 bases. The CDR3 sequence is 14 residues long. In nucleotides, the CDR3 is TGTGCCAGCAGCCTGGAGGGTCGGACAGCCGAAACTTTCTTT. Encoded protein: CASSLEGRTAETFF.

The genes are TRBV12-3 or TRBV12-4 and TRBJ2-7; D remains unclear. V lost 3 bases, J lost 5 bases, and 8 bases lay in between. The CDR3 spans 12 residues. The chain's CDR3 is CASSLNMDEQYV. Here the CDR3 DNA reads TGTGCCAGCAGTTTGAACATGGACGAGCAGTACGTC.

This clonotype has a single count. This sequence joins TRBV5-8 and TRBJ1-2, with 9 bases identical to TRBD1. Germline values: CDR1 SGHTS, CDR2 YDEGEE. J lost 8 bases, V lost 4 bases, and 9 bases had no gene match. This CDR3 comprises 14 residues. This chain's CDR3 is CASSLWTGALGYTF. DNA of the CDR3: TGTGCCAGCAGCCTTTGGACAGGGGCACTAGGCTACACCTTC.

The CDR3 bases are TGCGCCAGCAGCCAAGAATCCCGCGGGAATGAGCAGTTCTTC. Protein sequence: CASSQESRGNEQFF. The chain uses TRBV4-1 and TRBJ2-1, with D possibly being TRBD2 (5 bases). This CDR3 is 14 amino acids long. V dropped 0 bases and J dropped 7 bases, with 10 bases sitting between them. Germline loops: CDR1 MGHRA, CDR2 YSYEKL.

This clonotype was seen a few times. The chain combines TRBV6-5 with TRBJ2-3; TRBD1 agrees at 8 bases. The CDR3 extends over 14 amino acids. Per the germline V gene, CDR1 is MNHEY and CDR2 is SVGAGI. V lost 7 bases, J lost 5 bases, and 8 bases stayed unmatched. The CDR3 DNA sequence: TGTGCCAGCACTCCGACAGGGGCCGAAGATACGCAGTATTTT. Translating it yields CASTPTGAEDTQYF.

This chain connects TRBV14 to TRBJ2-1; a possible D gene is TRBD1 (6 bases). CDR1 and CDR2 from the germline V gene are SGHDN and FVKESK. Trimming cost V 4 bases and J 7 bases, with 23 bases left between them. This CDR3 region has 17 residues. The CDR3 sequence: CASSRSLQGWLWNEQFF. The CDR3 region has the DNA TGTGCCAGCAGCCGGTCGCTGCAGGGGTGGCTATGGAATGAGCAGTTCTTC. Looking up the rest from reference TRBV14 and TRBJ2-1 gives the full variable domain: EAGVTQFPSHSVIEKGQTVTLRCDPISGHDNLYWYRRVMGKEIKFLLHFVKESKQDESGMPNNRFLAERTGGTYSTLKVQPAELEDSGVYFCASSRSLQGWLWNEQFFGPGTRLTVL.

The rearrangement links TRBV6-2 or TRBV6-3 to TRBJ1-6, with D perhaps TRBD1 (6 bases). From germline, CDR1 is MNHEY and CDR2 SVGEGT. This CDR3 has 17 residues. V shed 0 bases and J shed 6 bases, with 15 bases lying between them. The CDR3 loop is CASSYSSAGAVNSPLHF. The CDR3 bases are TGTGCCAGCAGTTACTCTTCGGCGGGGGCTGTTAATTCACCCCTCCACTTT.

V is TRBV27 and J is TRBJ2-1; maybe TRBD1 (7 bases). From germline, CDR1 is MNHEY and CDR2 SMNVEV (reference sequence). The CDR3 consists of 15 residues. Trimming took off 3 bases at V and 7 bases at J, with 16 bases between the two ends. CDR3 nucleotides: TGTGCCAGCAGTTTTGAGGGGGCAGGGGGGAATGAGCAGTTCTTC. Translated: CASSFEGAGGNEQFF.

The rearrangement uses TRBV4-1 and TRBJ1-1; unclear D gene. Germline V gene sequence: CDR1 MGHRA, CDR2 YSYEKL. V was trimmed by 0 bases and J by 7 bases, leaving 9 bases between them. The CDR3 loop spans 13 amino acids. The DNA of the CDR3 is TGCGCCAGCAGCCAAGAATTGGTCCGTGAAGCTTTCTTT. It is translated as CASSQELVREAFF.

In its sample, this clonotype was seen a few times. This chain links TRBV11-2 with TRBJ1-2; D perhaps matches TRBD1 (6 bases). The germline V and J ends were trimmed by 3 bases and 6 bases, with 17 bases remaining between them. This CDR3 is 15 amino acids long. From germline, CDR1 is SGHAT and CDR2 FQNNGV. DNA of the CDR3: TGTGCCAGCAGCTTTACAAGGACAGCCCCTCATGGCTACACCTTC. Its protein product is CASSFTRTAPHGYTF.

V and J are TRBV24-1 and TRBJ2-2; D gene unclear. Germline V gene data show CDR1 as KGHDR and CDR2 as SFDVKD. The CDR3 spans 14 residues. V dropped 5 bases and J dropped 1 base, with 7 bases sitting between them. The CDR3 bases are TGTGCCACCAGTGGTGCAGGGAACACCGGGGAGCTGTTTTTT. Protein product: CATSGAGNTGELFF.

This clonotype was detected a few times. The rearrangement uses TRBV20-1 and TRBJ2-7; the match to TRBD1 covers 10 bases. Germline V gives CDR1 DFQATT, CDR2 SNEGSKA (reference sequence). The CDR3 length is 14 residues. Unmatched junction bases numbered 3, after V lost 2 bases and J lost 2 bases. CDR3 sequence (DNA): TGCAGTGCTAGATGGACAGGGGGGCCCTACGAGCAGTACTTC. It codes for CSARWTGGPYEQYF.

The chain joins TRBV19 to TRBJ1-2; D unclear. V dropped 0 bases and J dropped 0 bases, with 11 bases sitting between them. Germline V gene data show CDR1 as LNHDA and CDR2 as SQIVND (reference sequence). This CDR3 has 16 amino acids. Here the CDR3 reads CASSIDRVGANYGYTF. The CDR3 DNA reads TGTGCCAGTAGTATAGACCGAGTTGGGGCTAACTATGGCTACACCTTC.

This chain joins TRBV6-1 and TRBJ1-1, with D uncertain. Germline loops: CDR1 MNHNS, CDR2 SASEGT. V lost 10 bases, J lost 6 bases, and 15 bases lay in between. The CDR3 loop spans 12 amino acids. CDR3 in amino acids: CATRRFSAEAFF. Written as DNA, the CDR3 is TGTGCCACCCGCCGGTTTTCGGCTGAAGCTTTCTTT.

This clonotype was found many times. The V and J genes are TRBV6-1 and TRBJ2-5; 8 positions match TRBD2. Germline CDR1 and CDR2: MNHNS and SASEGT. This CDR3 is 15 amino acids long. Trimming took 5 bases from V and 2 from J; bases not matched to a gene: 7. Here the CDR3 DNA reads TGTGCCAGCAGTTTGGGACTAGGGAAACAAGAGACCCAGTACTTC. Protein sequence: CASSLGLGKQETQYF.

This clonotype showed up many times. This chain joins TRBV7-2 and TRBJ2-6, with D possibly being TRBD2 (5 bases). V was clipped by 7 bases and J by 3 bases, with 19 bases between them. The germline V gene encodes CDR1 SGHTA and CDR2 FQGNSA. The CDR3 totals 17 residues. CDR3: CASIHNHGVLGANVLTF. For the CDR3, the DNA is TGTGCCAGCATACACAATCACGGGGTTCTTGGGGCCAACGTCCTGACTTTC.

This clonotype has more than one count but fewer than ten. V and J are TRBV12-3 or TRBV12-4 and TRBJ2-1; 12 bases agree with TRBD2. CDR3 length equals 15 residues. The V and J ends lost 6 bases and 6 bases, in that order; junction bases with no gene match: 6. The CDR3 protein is CASSHLAGGPNEQFF. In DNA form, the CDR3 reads TGTGCCAGCAGCCATCTAGCGGGGGGGCCCAATGAGCAGTTCTTC.

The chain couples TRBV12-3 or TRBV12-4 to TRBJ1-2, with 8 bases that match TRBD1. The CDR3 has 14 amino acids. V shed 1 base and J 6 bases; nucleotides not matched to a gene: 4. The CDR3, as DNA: TGTGCCAGCAGTTTAGAGGACAGGGCAGATGGCTACACCTTC. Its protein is CASSLEDRADGYTF.